A single sample is the source of the 22 T cell receptor beta chains below, sequenced in a study of HIV-infected patients and healthy controls. No cell fractionation was done, so the repertoire covers all unsorted peripheral blood T cells. Reverse transcription used around 500 ng RNA and constant-region primers for alpha and beta. Separate chain-specific third strand synthesis with multiplexing indices produced the alpha and beta libraries. TCRdb re-analysed the 5' RACE reads in MiXCR, keeping a single row per CDR3 protein. The sample consists of around 8,800 distinct CDR3 sequences, roughly 7.3% of them appearing once. Sample: blood, taken before antiretroviral therapy. These receptors came from an adult with HIV infection.

The table lists this clonotype with many counts. The chain is built from TRBV4-3 and TRBJ1-5, with D perhaps TRBD1 (6 bases). Trimming left V 0 bases short and J 0 bases short, with 12 bases between. The CDR3 length is 17 residues. Germline values: CDR1 LGHNA, CDR2 YSLEER. CDR3 nucleotides: TGCGCCAGCAGCCAAGATGACACAGGGCATAGCAATCAGCCCCAGCATTTT. Residues: CASSQDDTGHSNQPQHF.

This clonotype has at least ten counts. The J gene is TRBJ2-2, the V gene TRBV4-3; no firm D call. CDR1 is LGHNA and CDR2 is YSLEER in the germline V gene. The CDR3 runs 15 residues. Trimming took off 3 bases at V and 5 bases at J, with 13 bases between the two ends. The CDR3 DNA reads TGCGCCAGCAGCCAGATGCAGGACCAGACCGGGGAGCTGTTTTTT. Translated, it gives CASSQMQDQTGELFF.

This clonotype showed up many times. V and J are TRBV6-2 or TRBV6-3 and TRBJ1-5; 9 nucleotides align to TRBD1. Trimming took 5 bases from V and 9 from J; bases not matched to a gene: 5. This CDR3 region has 13 residues. Germline V CDR1 and CDR2: MNHEY, SVGEGT. The CDR3: CASSLQGARPQHF. CDR3 coding DNA: TGTGCCAGCAGTCTACAGGGGGCGAGGCCCCAGCATTTT.

The V gene is TRBV13, the J gene TRBJ2-3; D may be TRBD2 (7 bases). This CDR3 has 17 residues. Germline assignment: CDR1 PRHDT and CDR2 FYEKMQ (reference sequence). The ends were cut back, 5 bases at V and 1 base at J, with 19 bases in the middle. Here the CDR3 reads CASSEESRGAGTDTQYF. The CDR3 DNA reads as TGTGCCAGCAGCGAGGAGTCCCGGGGGGCGGGCACAGATACGCAGTATTTT.

This clonotype was observed many times. V is TRBV20-1 and J is TRBJ2-3; 8 positions agree with TRBD2. Germline CDR1 reads DFQATT; CDR2 reads SNEGSKA (reference sequence). The V gene end was trimmed by 1 base and the J gene end by 5 bases; junction bases not matched to a gene: 11. This CDR3 spans 16 amino acids. CDR3 DNA: TGCAGTGCTAGAGCTAGCGGGCAAGTGGGGGTAGATACGCAGTATTTT. It specifies CSARASGQVGVDTQYF.

There are many counts of this clonotype. The genes are TRBV3-1 and TRBJ1-4, with 12 bases identical to TRBD1. CDR3 length: 20 amino acids. CDR1 and CDR2 from the germline V gene are LGHDT and YNNKEL (reference sequence). Unmatched junction bases numbered 16, after V lost 1 base and J lost 7 bases. The CDR3 nucleotides read TGTGCCAGCAGCCAAGCCGGGGACAGGGGGCGATTCTTTTTCCCTGAAAAACTGTTTTTT. Translating gives CASSQAGDRGRFFFPEKLFF.

Only a few counts were recorded for this clonotype. The chain employs TRBV24-1 and TRBJ2-3; 8 nucleotides align to TRBD1. The V and J ends lost 5 bases and 2 bases, in that order; junction bases with no gene match: 5. Germline V gene data show CDR1 as KGHDR and CDR2 as SFDVKD. The CDR3 is 15 residues long. The CDR3 DNA follows: TGTGCCACCAGTGCCGGGACAGGACACACAGATACGCAGTATTTT. Its translation is CATSAGTGHTDTQYF.

This clonotype was observed at least ten times. The CDR3: CASSKSDRRSNYGYTF. The DNA of the CDR3 is TGTGCCAGTAGTAAGTCCGATCGGAGGTCTAACTATGGCTACACCTTC. This chain joins TRBV19 and TRBJ1-2; no reliable D call. V gave up 4 bases and J gave up 0 bases, with 15 bases separating them. From germline, CDR1 is LNHDA and CDR2 SQIVND (reference sequence). The CDR3 contains 16 residues.

This clonotype was observed at least ten times. The V and J genes are TRBV5-1 and TRBJ1-2; TRBD1 might be the D (6 bases). The germline V gene encodes CDR1 SGHRS and CDR2 YFSETQ. There are 13 residues in the CDR3. Trimming shortened V by 0 bases and J by 6 bases, and 9 bases separated the two germline ends. CDR3 sequence reads: CASSLGQEDGYTF. Here the CDR3 DNA reads TGCGCCAGCAGCTTGGGACAGGAGGATGGCTACACCTTC.

This clonotype was seen many times. The rearrangement joins TRBV6-6 to TRBJ1-1; TRBD1 matches 8 bases. This CDR3 region has 13 residues. CDR1 MNHNY and CDR2 SVGAGI come from the germline V gene (reference sequence). Unmatched junction bases numbered 1, after V lost 6 bases and J lost 1 base. In nucleotides, the CDR3 is TGTGCCAGCAGACAGGGGGGGAACACTGAAGCTTTCTTT. This translates into CASRQGGNTEAFF.

This clonotype was found many times. The rearrangement links TRBV7-2 to TRBJ2-7, with TRBD2 identical over 10 bases. Germline V CDR1 and CDR2: SGHTA, FQGNSA. The J segment lost 2 bases and the V segment lost 3 bases, leaving 7 bases of the junction unmatched. The CDR3 is 16 amino acids. The CDR3 bases are TGTGCCAGCAGCTTCCAAAGCGGGGGGGCCACCTACGAGCAGTACTTC. Protein sequence: CASSFQSGGATYEQYF. Together with reference TRBV7-2 and TRBJ2-7, the CDR3 gives the full variable domain: GAGVSQSPSNKVTEKGKDVELRCDPISGHTALYWYRQSLGQGLEFLIYFQGNSAPDKSGLPSDRFSAERTGGSVSTLTIQRTQQEDSAVYLCASSFQSGGATYEQYFGPGTRLTVT.

J is TRBJ1-5 and V is TRBV10-3; a possible D gene is TRBD1 (5 bases). V lost 11 bases to trimming and J lost 6 bases, with 20 bases between them. The CDR3 spans 14 residues. Germline V gene lookup returns CDR1 ENHRY and CDR2 SYGVKD. CDR3 amino acids: CAAGQGMLPQPQHF. The CDR3, as DNA: TGTGCCGCCGGGCAGGGAATGCTCCCTCAGCCCCAGCATTTT.

This clonotype was seen many times. The chain recombines TRBV10-3 with TRBJ2-5, with 10 bases fitting TRBD1. V shed 4 bases and J 0 bases; nucleotides not matched to a gene: 2. Germline V lookup: CDR1 ENHRY, CDR2 SYGVKD. This CDR3 has 15 residues. CDR3 in amino acids: CAISGGTGDQETQYF. The DNA for the CDR3 is TGTGCCATCAGTGGCGGGACAGGGGACCAAGAGACCCAGTACTTC.

There are many counts of this clonotype. The gene calls are TRBV20-1 and TRBJ2-1; D assignment may be TRBD1 or TRBD2 (5 bases each). The CDR3 length is 13 residues. The V end was cut by 4 bases, the J end by 9 bases, with 16 bases between. In germline, CDR1 is DFQATT, CDR2 SNEGSKA (reference sequence). The DNA of the CDR3 is TGCAGTGCTACCTCCACCGGGACCCCTGAGCAGTTCTTC. It codes for CSATSTGTPEQFF.

This clonotype was counted ten times or more. The DNA for the CDR3 is TGTGCCAGCAGTGAAGCGCCAGGGTCGGTAGATACGCAGTATTTT. This gives the protein CASSEAPGSVDTQYF. This chain links TRBV2 with TRBJ2-3, with a possible D match to TRBD1 (5 bases). V lost 0 bases and J 5 bases, leaving 12 bases between the germline ends. This CDR3 comprises 15 residues. In germline, CDR1 is SNHLY, CDR2 FYNNEI.

This clonotype was observed many times. The V call is TRBV7-9, the J call TRBJ2-2, with D hard to call. CDR1 and CDR2 (germline): SEHNR, FQNEAQ (reference sequence). There are 15 residues in the CDR3. V gave up 5 bases and J gave up 5 bases, with 15 bases separating them. CDR3 in amino acids: CASSPPAYETGELFF. CDR3 nucleotide sequence: TGTGCCAGCAGCCCCCCGGCCTACGAGACCGGGGAGCTGTTTTTT.

This clonotype was seen more than once but under ten times. The rearrangement joins TRBV6-6 to TRBJ1-1, with D possibly being TRBD1 (5 bases). Germline lookup yields CDR1 MNHNY and CDR2 SVGAGI (reference sequence). Trimming left V 0 bases short and J 0 bases short, with 17 bases between. This CDR3 has 18 residues. The CDR3 loop reads CASSYSPDSPLMNTEAFF. The CDR3 DNA reads as TGTGCCAGCAGTTACTCACCCGACAGCCCCCTTATGAACACTGAAGCTTTCTTT.

The chain uses TRBV6-5 and TRBJ2-7, with D perhaps being TRBD1 or TRBD2 (5 bases each). V dropped 8 bases and J dropped 6 bases, with 14 bases sitting between them. The CDR3 runs to 12 residues. Per germline, CDR1 MNHEY and CDR2 SVGAGI. CDR3 bases: TGTGCCAGCCGCAGAGGGGACGGCGAGCAGTACTTC. Protein: CASRRGDGEQYF.

This clonotype has just a few counts. This rearrangement joins TRBV10-3 to TRBJ2-1; a weak D match, TRBD1 (6 bases). Germline V gene sequence: CDR1 ENHRY, CDR2 SYGVKD. Trimming stripped 6 bases from V and 8 bases from J, with 17 bases between. The CDR3 is 14 residues long. The CDR3 sequence: CAIRFGQGSDEQFF. The CDR3 coding sequence is TGTGCCATCAGATTTGGGCAGGGGTCCGATGAGCAGTTCTTC.

This clonotype showed up just a few times. The genes are TRBV7-6 and TRBJ2-1, with no clear D. In germline, CDR1 is SGHVS, CDR2 FNYEAQ. The CDR3 contains 14 residues. Trimming stripped 4 bases from V and 10 bases from J, with 17 bases between. Here the CDR3 DNA reads TGTGCCAGCAGCTCGCAGAGAACGTCTGGGGAGCAGTTCTTC. This gives the protein CASSSQRTSGEQFF.

This clonotype has at least ten counts. The chain employs TRBV7-2 and TRBJ2-7; possibly TRBD2 for D (7 bases). Trimming removed 0 bases at V and 2 bases at J, with 8 bases between. The CDR3 runs 14 residues. Germline V CDR1 and CDR2: SGHTA, FQGNSA. The CDR3 coding sequence is TGTGCCAGCAGCTTAGCGGGGGGGCCCTACGAGCAGTACTTC. Translation: CASSLAGGPYEQYF.

About this clonotype itself: A much larger clone lies one base from this, so it may be a read error. The rearrangement joins TRBV7-2 to TRBJ1-4; the D gene is possibly TRBD1 (6 bases). The length of the CDR3 is 15 residues. CDR1 is SGHTA and CDR2 is FQGNSA in the germline V gene. CDR3 DNA sequence: TGTGACAGCAGCTCGGGGGACACTTCCACCGAAAAACTGTTTTTT. This sequence encodes CDSSSGDTSTEKLFF.